This record looks at one T cell receptor beta chain sequence and its context. No cognate antigen has been identified for it. Per-base quality was not reported, and no clone a single base away is much larger than it. The sample is drawn from a study of beta chain features in type 1 diabetes listed by TCRdb under 2018. Context from the whole study: Mean age, gender distribution, total cell number and subset yield did not differ between patients and healthy donors. A total of roughly 100 million sorted cells were examined across all samples, and the number of cells per subset was strongly correlated with RNA yield. In the study, recently diagnosed type 1 diabetes patients and matched healthy donors were compared on the TCRB repertoires of their sorted circulating CD4+ T cell subsets. Naive and central memory subsets were obtained from all 30 or so donors, but regulatory and stem cell-like memory subsets were isolated from only 8 patients and roughly 8 healthy donors. On the study overall, not on this receptor specifically: PCR may preferentially amplify shorter templates, but because patient and control samples were amplified and corrected together, any resulting skew would affect both groups equally. Because small numbers of individuals were included in the HLA sub-analyses, any influence of HLA type on TCRB rearrangement was left unresolved. Fewer insertions and more nucleotide deletions at VDJ recombination sites were observed in patients with type 1 diabetes, implying thymic rearrangement abnormalities. Because cDNA was sequenced instead of genomic DNA, activated cells with high expression could be over-represented, although the groups did not differ in activation or CD3 levels. In all four CD4+ subsets, TCRB CDR3 length was moderately but significantly shorter in type 1 diabetes patients. The naive, central memory and regulatory TCRB repertoires appeared to resemble one another more closely among patients than among healthy donors.

All of the isolated RNA was reverse transcribed with the High Capacity cDNA Reverse Transcription Kit, so expressed TCRB transcripts were sequenced. Naive, central memory and regulatory T cell samples underwent deep immunoSEQ sequencing, averaging roughly 3.3 million total reads per sample. After sorted cells were lysed in RLT buffer, RNA was extracted with DNase-treated RNeasy Micro or Mini kits, with the choice depending on cell number. Each cell subset was processed separately to prevent cross-contamination, with patient and healthy donor samples processed together. The immunoSEQ multiplex PCR was used to amplify TCRB sequences from cDNA, yielding 87-bp fragments that span the CDR3 region. Sequencing of the amplicons was performed on the Illumina HiSeq platform. The authors' pipeline ran thus. Synthetic template baselines were used to correct PCR bias computationally, reads within Hamming distance 2 were collapsed, and singletons that could not be merged were discarded. By aligning reads against IMGT, V, D and J genes, CDR3 length, and insertions or deletions at six rearrangement sites were assigned. Within each subset, clonotype counts were normalized to the number of sorted cells before true diversity and Gini coefficients were calculated with the tcR R package. Repertoire sharing was quantified using the overlap coefficient calculated on TCRB nucleotide sequences. Out-of-frame TCRB sequences from naive cells were analyzed as a proxy for the pre-selection repertoire. The table comes from immuneACCESS by way of TCRdb, which keeps in-frame sequences with V and J called. Part of the clones is missing from these tables; in studies checked, under half for an unresolved V gene and the rest for unknown reasons. The V and J calls and clone size come from that table; D and trimming were worked out from the DNA. Counted in this sample were under 550,000 clones; 10% to 12% of them appeared once. Together, the top ten hold 0.04% to 0.05% of the sample.

CDR1 and CDR2 were assigned from the germline V gene as SGHRS and YFSETQ. V is clipped by 2 bases and J by 0 bases, and the sequence between their germline boundaries is 13 bases long. The CDR3, cysteine through phenylalanine, is 16 amino acids long. Only the CDR3 region is kept as DNA, spanning 48 bases read in frame from base 1. Each donor gave one peripheral blood draw, averaging around 0.11 L, which was collected into heparinised tubes. Using a panel that included CD45RO, CCR7, CD25, CD127, CD95 and CD27, naive, central memory, regulatory and stem cell-like memory CD4+ T cells were sorted on a BD FACSAria II. Every sorted population had a purity above 95%. PBMCs were separated immediately by Lymphoprep density gradient centrifugation and were stained directly, without being cultured. To minimize batch effects, samples were stained and sorted in pairs, one healthy donor with one patient per experiment.

Input material: naive CD4+ T cells from blood. The sample's cell subset or site label, in plain terms: true naive CD4+ T cells. This receptor chain uses TRBV5-1 and TRBJ2-3; the D gene is not confidently resolved. The receptor comes from a woman under 30 in good health. The nucleotide sequence reads as follows: TGCGCCAGCAGCTTTGGCGGCGCAATTAGCACAGATACGCAGTATTTT. This codes for CASSFGGAISTDTQYF.